A selection of T cell receptor beta chains follows, all from one sample in a study of glioma-infiltrating T cells after dendritic cell vaccination. This table comes from immunoSEQ multiplex PCR, and its TCRdb copy is limited to in-frame clones, with some not included. This table has more than 85,000 clones, nearly 90% appearing once. Material: blood, obtained after dendritic cell vaccination. These receptors all stem from a human donor with glioblastoma. Each CDR3 is given with its conserved first and last residue. Fields, in order: D gene, V gene, clone size, J gene, CDR3 DNA, CDR3 protein. A D gene is named only where the DNA matches it firmly. Rows give clone size only sometimes, using once, few, many, or a class for an expanded clone.

NA,TRBV27,NA,TRBJ1-1,TGTGCCAGCAGCCTCGCAGGTAACACTGAAGCTTTCTTT,CASSLAGNTEAFF
TRBD1,TRBV7-7,NA,TRBJ2-2,TGTGCTAGCAGCCAGGGGGTACCCGGGGAGCTGTTTTTT,CASSQGVPGELFF
NA,TRBV5-6,NA,TRBJ2-7,TGTGCCAGCAGCTTGGGGCCTAGTCAATACTTC,CASSLGPSQYF
TRBD2,TRBV2,few,TRBJ2-1,TGTGCCAGCAGTGAAGCGAGGACTAGCGAGTACAATGAGCAGTTCTTC,CASSEARTSEYNEQFF
TRBD2,TRBV4-1,NA,TRBJ2-3,TGCGCCAGCAGGAAGGGACTAGCGGGGGCCACAGATACGCAGTATTTT,CASRKGLAGATDTQYF
TRBD2,TRBV7-9,NA,TRBJ2-7,TGTGCCAGCAGCTTAATGGGGGAGGGAGGCGAGCAGTACTTC,CASSLMGEGGEQYF
TRBD1,TRBV10-3,NA,TRBJ1-1,TGTGCCATCAGTGGGGACAGGGGATTGAGAACTGAAGCTTTCTTT,CAISGDRGLRTEAFF
TRBD1,TRBV5-1,few,TRBJ1-1,TGCGCCAGCAGCTCCGACAGGACAGGGATTTGGAACACTGAAGCTTTCTTT,CASSSDRTGIWNTEAFF
TRBD2,TRBV6-5,few,TRBJ2-1,TGTGCCAGCAGAAGGGAGCGGGAGGATAATGAGCAGTTCTTC,CASRREREDNEQFF
NA,TRBV20-1,NA,TRBJ2-3,TGCAGTGCTTACATAATGGATACGCAGTATTTT,CSAYIMDTQYF
NA,TRBV30,NA,TRBJ2-5,TGTGCCTCAACCGAGGGGGGGGGACCCCAAGAGACCCAGTACTTC,CASTEGGGPQETQYF
NA,TRBV18,few,TRBJ1-1,TGTGCCAGCTCAGAGTTGAACACTGAAGCTTTCTTT,CASSELNTEAFF
TRBD1,TRBV6-1,NA,TRBJ1-3,TGTGCCAGCAGTGAAAACAGGGGGTGGTATTTT,CASSENRGWYF
NA,TRBV2,NA,TRBJ1-2,TGTGCCAGCTCTCCTGGCTACACCTTC,CASSPGYTF
NA,TRBV9,once,TRBJ1-5,TGTGCCAGCAGCGTATCCGTAAATCAGCCCCAGCATTTT,CASSVSVNQPQHF
TRBD1,TRBV6-1,NA,TRBJ2-2,TGTGCCAGCCGGACAGGGGGAGGAACCGGGGAGCTGTTTTTT,CASRTGGGTGELFF
TRBD1,TRBV7-8,NA,TRBJ2-7,TGTGCCAGCAGCCAACAGACAGGGGGCAAGACCTACGAGCAGTACTTC,CASSQQTGGKTYEQYF
TRBD1,TRBV6-1,NA,TRBJ1-6,TGTGCCAGCCTGGACAGGGAGGTTTCACCCCTCCACTTT,CASLDREVSPLHF
NA,TRBV30,NA,TRBJ2-5,TGTGCCTGGAGGGGGTTGGGGCGACAAGAGACCCAGTACTTC,CAWRGLGRQETQYF
TRBD2,TRBV10-1,NA,TRBJ2-7,TGCGCCAGTAGCAGCGGGAGAGGTCTCTACGAGCAGTACTTC,CASSSGRGLYEQYF
TRBD1,TRBV28,NA,TRBJ1-5,TGTGCCAGCAGGCCTACAGGGGGGAGTCAGCCCCAGCATTTT,CASRPTGGSQPQHF
TRBD2,TRBV7-3,NA,TRBJ2-3,TGTGCCAGCAGCTGGCGGGGGGGTACAGATACGCAGTATTTT,CASSWRGGTDTQYF
TRBD1,TRBV2,NA,TRBJ2-5,TGTGCCAGCGAGGCAGGGGGCGAGGAGACCCAGTACTTC,CASEAGGEETQYF
TRBD1,TRBV4-1,NA,TRBJ1-1,TGCGCCAGCAGCGTCCGGGACAGGGGGGCGACTGAAGCTTTCTTT,CASSVRDRGATEAFF
TRBD1,TRBV6-1,NA,TRBJ1-4,TGTGCCAGCAGTGAAGCTTGGGGGACAGGGTTTGAAAAACTGTTTTTT,CASSEAWGTGFEKLFF
TRBD2,TRBV4-1,NA,TRBJ2-5,TGCGCCAGCAGACCGGGACTAGCGGGGAAAACCCAAGAGACCCAGTACTTC,CASRPGLAGKTQETQYF
TRBD2,TRBV5-1,NA,TRBJ2-1,TGCGCCAGCAGCCTGGGCGGGGGGACTTACAATGAGCAGTTCTTC,CASSLGGGTYNEQFF
NA,TRBV7-3,once,TRBJ1-1,TGTGCCAGCAGACTCCCAGGGGCGCCTCAAAAGAACACTGAAGCTTTCTTT,CASRLPGAPQKNTEAFF
TRBD2,TRBV7-7,NA,TRBJ2-1,TGTGCTAGCAGCGTGGGACTAACCTACAATGAGCAGTTCTTC,CASSVGLTYNEQFF
TRBD1,TRBV5-6,NA,TRBJ2-2,TGTGCCAGCAGCGACTTGACAGGGTACAACACCGGGGAGCTGTTTTTT,CASSDLTGYNTGELFF
TRBD2,TRBV7-8,NA,TRBJ2-7,TGTGCCAGCAGCAAAAGGACTAGCGGGACCTACGAGCAGTACTTC,CASSKRTSGTYEQYF
TRBD1,TRBV23-1,few,TRBJ2-4,TGCGCCAGCAGCCCCCCAATAAAAGAGGACAGGGGACTAACCAAAAACATTCAGTACTTC,CASSPPIKEDRGLTKNIQYF
NA,TRBV5-1,NA,TRBJ1-2,TGCGCCAGCAGCTCAAACCTATATGGCTACACCTTC,CASSSNLYGYTF
TRBD1,TRBV6-5,once,TRBJ1-5,TGTGCCAGCAGCTCGACAGGGGTTGGTCAGCCCCAGCATTTT,CASSSTGVGQPQHF
TRBD1,TRBV7-3,few,TRBJ2-2,TGTGCCAGCAGCTCCACGACAGGGGGGACCGGGGAGCTGTTTTTT,CASSSTTGGTGELFF
TRBD1,TRBV25-1,NA,TRBJ1-2,TGTGCCAGCAGTCCCTCATTAGGACAGGGACATGGCTACACCTTC,CASSPSLGQGHGYTF
NA,TRBV30,NA,TRBJ1-3,TGTGCCTGGAGTGTAGGGGACACCATATATTTT,CAWSVGDTIYF
NA,TRBV5-1,NA,TRBJ1-6,TGCGCCAGCAGCTTGGAGAGCAATTCACCCCTCCACTTT,CASSLESNSPLHF
NA,TRBV18,NA,TRBJ1-1,TGTGCCAGCTCACCACCGAACAGGGAGAACACTGAAGCTTTCTTT,CASSPPNRENTEAFF
TRBD2,TRBV13,NA,TRBJ2-2,TGTGCCAGCAGCTTGTATAGCGGGGGGAACACCGGGGAGCTGTTTTTT,CASSLYSGGNTGELFF
TRBD2,TRBV5-4,NA,TRBJ2-3,TGTGCCAGCAGCTCAAGACTAGCGGGAGATGGAGATACGCAGTATTTT,CASSSRLAGDGDTQYF
TRBD2,TRBV19,once,TRBJ2-7,TGTGCCAGTAGTATGGGACTAGCGGGAGCCTACGAGCAGTACTTC,CASSMGLAGAYEQYF
TRBD1,TRBV5-4,NA,TRBJ2-7,TGTGCCAGCAGCTTAAGGACAGGGTTTAACGAGCAGTACTTC,CASSLRTGFNEQYF
TRBD1,TRBV27,NA,TRBJ1-1,TGTGCCAGCAGTTGGACAGGGCTGAACACTGAAGCTTTCTTT,CASSWTGLNTEAFF
TRBD1,TRBV5-4,NA,TRBJ1-2,TGTGCCAGCAGCTTGGGACAGGGTAACTATGGCTACACCTTC,CASSLGQGNYGYTF
TRBD2,TRBV9,NA,TRBJ2-6,TGTGCCAGCAGCCCTGGGGCTAGCGGGGGCAACGTCCTGACTTTC,CASSPGASGGNVLTF
NA,TRBV27,NA,TRBJ2-5,TGTGCCAGCACCAGGGCAGGAGAAGAGACCCAGTACTTC,CASTRAGEETQYF
NA,TRBV7-3,NA,TRBJ2-7,TGTGCCAGCAGCCCCTCTCCGGGGAGCTACGAGCAGTACTTC,CASSPSPGSYEQYF
NA,TRBV5-1,NA,TRBJ1-2,TGCGCCAGCAGCTTTCAGGGAAACTATGGCTACACCTTC,CASSFQGNYGYTF
NA,TRBV5-1,NA,TRBJ1-6,TGCGCCAGCAGCTCCGGAGTGGTTAATTCACCCCTCCACTTT,CASSSGVVNSPLHF
TRBD2,TRBV4-2,NA,TRBJ2-7,TGTGCCAGCAGCCAAGCATGGACTAGCGACACCTACGAGCAGTACTTC,CASSQAWTSDTYEQYF
NA,TRBV9,NA,TRBJ2-2,TGTGCCAGCAGCCCCTCGACAGGACTAGTCACCGGGGAGCTGTTTTTT,CASSPSTGLVTGELFF
TRBD2,TRBV7-3,NA,TRBJ2-1,TGTGCCAGCAGCCTGGGGGGGGATGAGCAGTTCTTC,CASSLGGDEQFF
NA,TRBV9,NA,TRBJ2-1,TGTGCCAGCAGCTCCCGACTAGTCGGGTACAATGAGCAGTTCTTC,CASSSRLVGYNEQFF
TRBD2,TRBV27,NA,TRBJ2-1,TGTGCCAGCAGTTTTCTAGCGGGCTTCAATGAGCAGTTCTTC,CASSFLAGFNEQFF
NA,TRBV29-1,NA,TRBJ1-1,TGCAGCGTTGTACAGGGCCTTGGGGTGAACACTGAAGCTTTCTTT,CSVVQGLGVNTEAFF
TRBD2,TRBV7-3,NA,TRBJ2-3,TGTGCCAGCAGCTTTGGTAGCGGGAGCTCAGATACGCAGTATTTT,CASSFGSGSSDTQYF
NA,TRBV21-1,NA,TRBJ2-7,TGTGCCAGCAGCAAAAGGACAGGGGGCGTTTACGAGCAGTACTTC,CASSKRTGGVYEQYF